This TCR beta chain comes out of a study of control samples from healthy donors and cancer patients. TCRdb's table, derived via immunoSEQ multiplex PCR, lists solely in-frame clones and lacks some. The listing records about 210,000 clones. This CDR3 comprises 12 residues. Trimming shortened V by 3 bases and J by 6 bases, and 9 bases separated the two germline ends. Per the germline V gene, CDR1 is MNHEY and CDR2 is SVGAGI. The TCR sequence derives from a woman in her twenties or thirties in good health. Sample: blood. The V and J genes are TRBV6-5 and TRBJ2-7; possibly TRBD1 or TRBD2 for D (5 bases each). CDR3 in amino acids: CASSYSGTEQYF. The CDR3 DNA reads TGTGCCAGCAGTTATTCGGGGACCGAGCAGTACTTC.